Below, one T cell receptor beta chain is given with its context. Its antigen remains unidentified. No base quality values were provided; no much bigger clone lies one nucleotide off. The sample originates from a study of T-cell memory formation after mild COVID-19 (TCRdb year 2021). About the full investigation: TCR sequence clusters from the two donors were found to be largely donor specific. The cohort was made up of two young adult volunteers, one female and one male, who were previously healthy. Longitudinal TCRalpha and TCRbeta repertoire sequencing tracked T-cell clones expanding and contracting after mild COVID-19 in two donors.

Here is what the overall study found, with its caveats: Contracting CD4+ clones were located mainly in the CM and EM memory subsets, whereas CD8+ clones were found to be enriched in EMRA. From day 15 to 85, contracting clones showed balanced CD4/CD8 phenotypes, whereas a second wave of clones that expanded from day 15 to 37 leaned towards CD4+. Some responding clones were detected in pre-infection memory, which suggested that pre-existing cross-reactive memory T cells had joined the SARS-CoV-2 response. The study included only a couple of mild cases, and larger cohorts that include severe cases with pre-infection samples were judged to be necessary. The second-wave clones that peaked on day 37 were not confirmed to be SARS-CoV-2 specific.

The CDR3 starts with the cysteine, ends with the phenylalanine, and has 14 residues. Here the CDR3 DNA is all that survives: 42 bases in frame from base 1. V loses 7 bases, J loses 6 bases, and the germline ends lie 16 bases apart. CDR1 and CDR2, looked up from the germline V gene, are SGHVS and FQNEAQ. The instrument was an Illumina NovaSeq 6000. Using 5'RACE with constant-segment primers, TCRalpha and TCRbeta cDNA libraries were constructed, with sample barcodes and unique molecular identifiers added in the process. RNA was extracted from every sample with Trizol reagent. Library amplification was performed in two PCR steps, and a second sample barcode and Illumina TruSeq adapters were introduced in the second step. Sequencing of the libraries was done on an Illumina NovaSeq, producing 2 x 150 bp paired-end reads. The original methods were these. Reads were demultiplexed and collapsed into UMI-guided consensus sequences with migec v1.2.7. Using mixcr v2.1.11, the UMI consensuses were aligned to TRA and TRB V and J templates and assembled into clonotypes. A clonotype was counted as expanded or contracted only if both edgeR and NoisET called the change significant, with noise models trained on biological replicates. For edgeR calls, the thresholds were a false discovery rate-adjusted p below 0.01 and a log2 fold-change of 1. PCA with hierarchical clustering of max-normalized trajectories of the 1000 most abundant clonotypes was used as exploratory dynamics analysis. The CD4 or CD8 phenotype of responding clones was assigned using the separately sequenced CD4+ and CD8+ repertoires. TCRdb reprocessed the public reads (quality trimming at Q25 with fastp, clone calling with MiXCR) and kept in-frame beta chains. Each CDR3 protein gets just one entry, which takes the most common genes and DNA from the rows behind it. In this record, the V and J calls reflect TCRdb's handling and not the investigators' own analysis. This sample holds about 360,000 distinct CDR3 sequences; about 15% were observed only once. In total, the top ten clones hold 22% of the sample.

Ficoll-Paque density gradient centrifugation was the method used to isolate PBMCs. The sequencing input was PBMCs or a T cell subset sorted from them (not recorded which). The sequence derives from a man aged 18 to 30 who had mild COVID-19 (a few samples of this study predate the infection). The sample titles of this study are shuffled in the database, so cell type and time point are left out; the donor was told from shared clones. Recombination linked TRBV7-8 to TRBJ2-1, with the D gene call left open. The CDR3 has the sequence CASTGRAPVNEQFF. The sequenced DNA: TGTGCCAGCACCGGCCGGGCCCCGGTCAATGAGCAGTTCTTC.